These T cell receptor beta chains were read from a single sample in a study of blood T cell repertoires in COVID-19. The repertoire was sequenced with immunoSEQ multiplex PCR; TCRdb's copy has only in-frame clones and lacks some. The data hold under 150,000 clones, with 85% to 90% observed a single time. Sequenced sample: peripheral blood. These receptors were taken from a woman aged 45-65 years with acute or convalescent COVID-19. Both conserved end residues are part of each CDR3. A D gene is named only where the DNA matches it firmly. A row's size may be missing; if present it is once, few, many or a size class.

d_call	j_call	v_call	clone_size	cdr3_nt	cdr3_aa
.	TRBJ1-4	TRBV12-3/TRBV12-4	.	TGTGCCAGCACCCCGGTCGGAGGCGAAAAACTGTTTTTT	CASTPVGGEKLFF
TRBD1	TRBJ1-4	TRBV2	.	TGTGCCAGCAACACAGGGGCCCTAGGACGCGAAAAACTGTTTTTT	CASNTGALGREKLFF
.	TRBJ1-2	TRBV4-1	.	TGCGCCAGCAGCCAAGGGAGAGAGGCGCGGGGCTACACCTTC	CASSQGREARGYTF
.	TRBJ1-5	TRBV28	few	TGTGCCAGCAGTGAACTGGGGAAAGGACACCGCAATCAGCCCCAGCATTTT	CASSELGKGHRNQPQHF
.	TRBJ1-2	TRBV6-5	.	TGTGCCAGCAGTCAGCGGGGGATTGAATATGGCTACACCTTC	CASSQRGIEYGYTF
.	TRBJ1-4	TRBV19	.	TGTGCCAGCTCCAGGGTGGGCGCAGCTAATGAAAAACTGTTTTTT	CASSRVGAANEKLFF
TRBD1	TRBJ1-1	TRBV6-2/TRBV6-3	.	TGTGCCAGCAGTCCAATCGGGACAGGGGGCACTGAAGCTTTCTTT	CASSPIGTGGTEAFF
.	TRBJ1-3	TRBV6-5	.	TGTGCCAGCAAATCAGGGGTCCTCTCTGGAAACACCATATATTTT	CASKSGVLSGNTIYF
.	TRBJ1-5	TRBV7-2	.	TGTGCCAGCAGCCCCCGAGGGCATCTCGACGATAGCAATCAGCCCCAGCATTTT	CASSPRGHLDDSNQPQHF
TRBD1	TRBJ1-4	TRBV3-1/TRBV3-2	.	TGTGCCAGCAGCCAGGACAGGGGGAGGGGAGAAAAACTGTTTTTT	CASSQDRGRGEKLFF
.	TRBJ1-1	TRBV30	.	TGTGCCTGGAGCGCTACTACATCGGGAGGTGAAGCTTTCTTT	CAWSATTSGGEAFF
TRBD1	TRBJ2-2	TRBV13	.	TGTGCCAGCAGTTCCGGGACAGGGGTGTTCACCGGGGAGCTGTTTTTT	CASSSGTGVFTGELFF
.	TRBJ2-5	TRBV7-3	.	TGTGCCAGCAGCTTAACAGGCAGGCCACAAGAGACCCAGTACTTC	CASSLTGRPQETQYF
.	TRBJ2-1	TRBV12-3/TRBV12-4	.	TGTGCCAGCAGTCCCAGTCTCAATGAGCAGTTCTTC	CASSPSLNEQFF
.	TRBJ1-2	TRBV29-1	.	TGCAGCGTTGGGCGGGGGACAACCTATGGCTACACCTTC	CSVGRGTTYGYTF
.	TRBJ2-2	TRBV28	.	TGTGCCAGCAGTTTGTCGGGGTCCACCGGGGAGCTGTTTTTT	CASSLSGSTGELFF
.	TRBJ1-4	TRBV28	.	TGTGCCAGCAGTTTATCGGAGGAAAAACTGTTTTTT	CASSLSEEKLFF
TRBD1	TRBJ2-3	TRBV9	.	TGTGCCAGCAGCGTAGCTTCAGGGGGCTTGGCAGATACGCAGTATTTT	CASSVASGGLADTQYF
.	TRBJ1-1	TRBV30	.	TGTGCCTGGAGTGTCGACACTGAAGCTTTCTTT	CAWSVDTEAFF
.	TRBJ2-3	TRBV4-1	.	TGCGCCAGCAGCCAAGATACTGGCGAGGCAGATACGCAGTATTTT	CASSQDTGEADTQYF
.	TRBJ2-1	TRBV6-5	.	TGTGCCAGCAGTTTCCAGTCAGCCTACAATGAGCAGTTCTTC	CASSFQSAYNEQFF
.	TRBJ2-3	TRBV2	once	TGTGCCAGCAGGGAGGGCACAGATACGCAGTATTTT	CASREGTDTQYF
TRBD2	TRBJ2-1	TRBV7-8	.	TGTGCCAGCAGCTTTAGGGAGGGCTCCTACAATGAGCAGTTCTTC	CASSFREGSYNEQFF
TRBD1	TRBJ2-7	TRBV30	.	TGTGCCTGGAGCGACAGGGGGCCCTACGAGCAGTACTTC	CAWSDRGPYEQYF
.	TRBJ2-5	TRBV28	.	TGTGCCAGCACTTCTTGGGGTCGGGGCCAAGAGACCCAGTACTTC	CASTSWGRGQETQYF
.	TRBJ2-7	TRBV28	.	TGTGCCAGCAGTTTTCCAGGACGGGATAAGTACTTC	CASSFPGRDKYF
TRBD1	TRBJ1-4	TRBV5-6	.	TGTGCCAGCAGCGACAGGGAGACAAGAGAAAAACTGTTTTTT	CASSDRETREKLFF
.	TRBJ1-1	TRBV6-5	few	TGTGCCAGCAGCCGGAAAGCTGGGCCGCTGATGACTTTCTTT	CASSRKAGPLMTFF
.	TRBJ1-2	TRBV28	.	TGTGCCAGCGGCTCCACACCTAACTATGGCTACACCTTC	CASGSTPNYGYTF
TRBD1	TRBJ2-7	TRBV6-5	.	TGTGCCAGCAGTTCCGGACAGGGGAACGAGCAGTACTTC	CASSSGQGNEQYF
.	TRBJ2-3	TRBV7-2	.	TGTGCCAGCAGCTTAGAGGCAGGTCCTTCTAGGGGAACGCAGTATTTT	CASSLEAGPSRGTQYF
.	TRBJ2-1	TRBV5-1	.	TGCGCCAGCAGCTTTGACATCTACTCCTACAATGAGCAGTTCTTC	CASSFDIYSYNEQFF